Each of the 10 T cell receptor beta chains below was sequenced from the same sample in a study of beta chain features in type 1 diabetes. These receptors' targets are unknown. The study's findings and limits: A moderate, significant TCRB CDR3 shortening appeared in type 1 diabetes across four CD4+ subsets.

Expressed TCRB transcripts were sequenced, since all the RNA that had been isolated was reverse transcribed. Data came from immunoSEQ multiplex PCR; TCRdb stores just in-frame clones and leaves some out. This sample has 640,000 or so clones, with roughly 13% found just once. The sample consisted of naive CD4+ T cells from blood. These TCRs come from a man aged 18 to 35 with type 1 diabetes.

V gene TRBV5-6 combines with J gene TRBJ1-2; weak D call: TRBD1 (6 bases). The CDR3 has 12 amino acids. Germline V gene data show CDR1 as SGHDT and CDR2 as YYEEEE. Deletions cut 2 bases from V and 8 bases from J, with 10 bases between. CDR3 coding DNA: TGTGCCAGCAGCTTCGGGGGGCGCGGCTACACCTTC. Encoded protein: CASSFGGRGYTF.

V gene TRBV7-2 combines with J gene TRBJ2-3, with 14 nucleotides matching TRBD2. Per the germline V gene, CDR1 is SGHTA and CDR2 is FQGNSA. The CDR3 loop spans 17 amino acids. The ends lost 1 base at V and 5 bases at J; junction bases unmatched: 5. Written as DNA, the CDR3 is TGTGCCAGCAGCTTAGTTGGGACTAGCGGGGGCGGAGATACGCAGTATTTT. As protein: CASSLVGTSGGGDTQYF. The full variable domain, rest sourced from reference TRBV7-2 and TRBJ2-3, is GAGVSQSPSNKVTEKGKDVELRCDPISGHTALYWYRQSLGQGLEFLIYFQGNSAPDKSGLPSDRFSAERTGGSVSTLTIQRTQQEDSAVYLCASSLVGTSGGGDTQYFGPGTRLTVL.

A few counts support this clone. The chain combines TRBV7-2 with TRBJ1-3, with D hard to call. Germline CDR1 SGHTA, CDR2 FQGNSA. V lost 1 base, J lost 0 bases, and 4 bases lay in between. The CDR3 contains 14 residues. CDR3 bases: TGTGCCAGCAGCTTAGAAGCCTCTGGAAACACCATATATTTT. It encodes CASSLEASGNTIYF.

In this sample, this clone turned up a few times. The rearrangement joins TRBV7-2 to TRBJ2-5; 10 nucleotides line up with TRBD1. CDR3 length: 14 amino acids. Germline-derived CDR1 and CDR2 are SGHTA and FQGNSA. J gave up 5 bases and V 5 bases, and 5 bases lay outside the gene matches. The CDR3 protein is CASSAGQGPETQYF. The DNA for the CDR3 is TGTGCCAGCAGCGCGGGACAGGGGCCGGAGACCCAGTACTTC.

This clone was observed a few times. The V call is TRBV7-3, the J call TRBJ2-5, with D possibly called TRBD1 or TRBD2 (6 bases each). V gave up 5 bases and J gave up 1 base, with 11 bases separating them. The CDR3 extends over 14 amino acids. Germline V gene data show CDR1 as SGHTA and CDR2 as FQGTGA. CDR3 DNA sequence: TGTGCCAGCAGCCTCTCGGGGGCCCAAGAGACCCAGTACTTC. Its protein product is CASSLSGAQETQYF.

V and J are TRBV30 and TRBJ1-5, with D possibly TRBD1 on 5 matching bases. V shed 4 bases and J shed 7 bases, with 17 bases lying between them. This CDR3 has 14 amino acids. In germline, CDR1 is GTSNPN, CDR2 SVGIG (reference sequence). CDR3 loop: CAWNREGLSQPQHF. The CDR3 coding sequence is TGTGCCTGGAACCGCGAGGGGCTAAGCCAGCCCCAGCATTTT.

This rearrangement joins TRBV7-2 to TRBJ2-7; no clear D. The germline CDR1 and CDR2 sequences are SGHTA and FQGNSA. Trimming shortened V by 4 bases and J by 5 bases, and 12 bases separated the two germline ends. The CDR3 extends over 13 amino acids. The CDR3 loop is CASSSRPGNEQYF. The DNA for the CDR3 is TGTGCCAGCAGCTCCAGACCTGGGAACGAGCAGTACTTC.

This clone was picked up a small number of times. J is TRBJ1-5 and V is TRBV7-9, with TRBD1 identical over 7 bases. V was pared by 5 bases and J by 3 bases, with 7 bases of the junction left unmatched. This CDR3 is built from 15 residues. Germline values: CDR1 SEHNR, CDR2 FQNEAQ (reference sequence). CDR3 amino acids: CASSPQGGSNQPQHF. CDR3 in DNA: TGTGCCAGCAGCCCCCAGGGGGGGTCCAATCAGCCCCAGCATTTT.

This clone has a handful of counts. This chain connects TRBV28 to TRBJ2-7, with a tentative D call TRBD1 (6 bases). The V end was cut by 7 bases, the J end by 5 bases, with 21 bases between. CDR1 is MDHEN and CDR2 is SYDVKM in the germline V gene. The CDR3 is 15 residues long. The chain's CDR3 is CASISQGKIGDEQYF. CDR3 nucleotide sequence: TGTGCCAGCATCTCTCAGGGGAAGATCGGCGACGAGCAGTACTTC.

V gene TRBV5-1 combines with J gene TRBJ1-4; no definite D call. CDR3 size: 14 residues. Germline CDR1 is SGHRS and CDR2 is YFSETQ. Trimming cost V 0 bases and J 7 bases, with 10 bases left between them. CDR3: CASSLGQGAEKLFF. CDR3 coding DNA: TGCGCCAGCAGCTTGGGCCAAGGCGCTGAAAAACTGTTTTTT.